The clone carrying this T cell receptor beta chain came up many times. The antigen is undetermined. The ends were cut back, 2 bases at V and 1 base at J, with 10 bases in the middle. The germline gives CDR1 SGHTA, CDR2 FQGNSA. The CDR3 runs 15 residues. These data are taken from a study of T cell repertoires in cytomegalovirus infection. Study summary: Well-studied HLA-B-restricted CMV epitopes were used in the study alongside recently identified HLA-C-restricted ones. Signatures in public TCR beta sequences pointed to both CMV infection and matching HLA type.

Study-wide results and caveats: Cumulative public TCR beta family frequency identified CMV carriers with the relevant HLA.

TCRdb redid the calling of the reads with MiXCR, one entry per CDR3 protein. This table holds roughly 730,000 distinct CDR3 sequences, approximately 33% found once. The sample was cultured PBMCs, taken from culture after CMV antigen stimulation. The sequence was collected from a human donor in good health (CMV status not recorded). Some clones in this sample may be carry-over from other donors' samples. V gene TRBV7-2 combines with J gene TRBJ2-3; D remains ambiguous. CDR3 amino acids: CASSLRGQGTDTQYF. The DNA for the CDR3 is TGTGCCAGCAGCTTACGAGGTCAAGGCACAGATACGCAGTATTTT.